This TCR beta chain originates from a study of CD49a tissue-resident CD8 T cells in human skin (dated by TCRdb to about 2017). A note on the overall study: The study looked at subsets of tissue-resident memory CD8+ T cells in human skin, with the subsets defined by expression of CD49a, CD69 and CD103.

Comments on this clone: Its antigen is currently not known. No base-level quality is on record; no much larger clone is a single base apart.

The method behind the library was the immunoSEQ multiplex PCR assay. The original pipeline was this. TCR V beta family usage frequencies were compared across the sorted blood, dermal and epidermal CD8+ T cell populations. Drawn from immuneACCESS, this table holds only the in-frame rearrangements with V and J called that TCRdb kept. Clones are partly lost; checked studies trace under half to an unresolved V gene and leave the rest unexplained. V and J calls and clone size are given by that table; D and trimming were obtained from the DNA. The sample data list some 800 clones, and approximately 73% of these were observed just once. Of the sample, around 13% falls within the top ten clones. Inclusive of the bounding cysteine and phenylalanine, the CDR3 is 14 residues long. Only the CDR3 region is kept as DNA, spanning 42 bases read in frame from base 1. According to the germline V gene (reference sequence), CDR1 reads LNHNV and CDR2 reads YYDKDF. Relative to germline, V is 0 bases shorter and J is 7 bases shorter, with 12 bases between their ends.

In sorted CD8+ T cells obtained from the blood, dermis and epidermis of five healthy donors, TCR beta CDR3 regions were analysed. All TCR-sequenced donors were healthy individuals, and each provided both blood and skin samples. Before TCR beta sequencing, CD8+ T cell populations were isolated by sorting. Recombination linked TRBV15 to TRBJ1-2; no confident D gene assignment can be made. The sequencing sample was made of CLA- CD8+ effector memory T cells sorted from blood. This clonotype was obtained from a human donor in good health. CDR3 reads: CATSRDESGFGYTF. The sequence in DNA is TGTGCCACCAGCAGAGATGAATCCGGGTTTGGCTACACCTTC.